The source of this T cell receptor beta chain is a study of CD4 T cells in relation to SARS-CoV-2 and coronaviruses. Per the germline V gene, CDR1 is MNHEY and CDR2 is SMNVEV (reference sequence). V was cut by 6 bases and J by 5 bases, with 25 bases left in between. This CDR3 comprises 17 residues. Unexposed donor CD4+ T cells date from about 2011-2019, before the COVID-19 pandemic. CD4+ T cells were isolated from the cells after about 11 days of culture. Testing used SARS-CoV-2 S/N and four cold-coronavirus spikes on unexposed-donor CD4+ T cells, cells permitting. Comment on this clone: Its antigen remains unknown.

Findings and caveats of the study: The cross-reactivity analysis covered only spike protein, not other viral proteins.

Generated by immunoSEQ multiplex PCR, the TCRdb table keeps only in-frame clones and is missing some. The table records roughly 15,000 clones, roughly 82% of them present only once. This TCR came from a human donor in good health. The sequenced material came from CD4+ T cells from PBMCs, cultured in vitro. The chain is built from TRBV27 and TRBJ2-5; D is perhaps TRBD1 (6 bases). The CDR3 reads CASRGDTGWAFGETQYF. CDR3 coding DNA: TGTGCCAGCAGAGGGGATACAGGGTGGGCGTTCGGGGAGACCCAGTACTTC.